These 4 T cell receptor beta chains were sequenced from one sample in a study of control samples from healthy donors and cancer patients. Assay used: immunoSEQ multiplex PCR; TCRdb lists only in-frame clones, some missing. This sample has roughly 120,000 clones; over 85% occur once, and the top ten carry 3.6%. The material sequenced was blood. Source of these receptors: a man aged 25 to 40 in good health.

CDR3: CASSLGGSRIYGYTF. The CDR3 DNA follows: TGTGCCAGCAGCTTGGGTGGGTCCAGAATCTATGGCTACACCTTC. The genes are TRBV5-6 and TRBJ1-2; D not certain. Germline CDR1 and CDR2: SGHDT and YYEEEE. The CDR3 runs 15 residues. V was shortened by 0 bases and J by 4 bases, with 13 bases between the two germline ends.

The V and J genes are TRBV25-1 and TRBJ2-1; perhaps D is TRBD1 or TRBD2 (5 bases each). The CDR3 contains 15 residues. CDR1 MGHDK and CDR2 SYGVNS come from the germline V gene. V lost 4 bases, J lost 4 bases, and 14 bases lay in between. CDR3 in amino acids: CASSGGALPYNEQFF. The CDR3 DNA is TGTGCCAGCAGTGGAGGGGCCCTTCCTTACAATGAGCAGTTCTTC.

The V call is TRBV6-5, the J call TRBJ2-7; 8 bases map to TRBD1. V dropped 7 bases and J dropped 2; count of bases not matched to a gene: 7. The CDR3 contains 14 residues. In germline, CDR1 is MNHEY, CDR2 SVGAGI. CDR3 bases: TGTGCCAGCACCGCCGGGACAGGAACCTACGAGCAGTACTTC. Its translation: CASTAGTGTYEQYF.

Concerning this clone: The sample has other DNA sequences that encode this CDR3 too. The chain links TRBV5-1 to TRBJ1-4, with a weak D call TRBD1 (5 bases). V was shortened by 5 bases and J by 5 bases, with 10 bases between the two germline ends. The length of the CDR3 is 13 residues. Germline lookup yields CDR1 SGHRS and CDR2 YFSETQ. This CDR3 is CASSGGDNEKLFF. CDR3 nucleotide sequence: TGCGCCAGCAGTGGGGGGGACAATGAAAAACTGTTTTTT.